Below are 20 T cell receptor beta chains sequenced from a single sample in a study of T cells in tumors and immune-related adverse events. Clones were sequenced by immunoSEQ multiplex PCR, and TCRdb holds only the in-frame ones, with some missing. The sample contains 4,100 or so clones, almost 85% of which appear only once. Source: skin tissue, taken from a patient treated with anti-PD-1 therapy. The receptors come from a female donor with metastatic renal cell carcinoma.

Concerning this clone itself: A much larger clone lies one base from this, so it may be a read error. Other DNA sequences in the same sample also yield this CDR3. V is TRBV2 and J is TRBJ2-7; 7 bases fit TRBD1. The CDR3 is 18 residues long. Germline V gives CDR1 SNHLY, CDR2 FYNNEI. The CDR3 sequence is CASSVSGTEVLLTYEQYF. The CDR3 coding sequence is TGTGCCAGCAGTGTCTCCGGGACAGAGGTCCTCTTGACCTACGAGCAGTATTTC.

As concerns this clone: This sample includes further DNA sequences coding for the same CDR3. The gene calls are TRBV28 and TRBJ1-1; D remains unclear. Germline CDR1 MDHEN, CDR2 SYDVKM. CDR3 length equals 14 residues. V dropped 2 bases and J dropped 10 bases, with 17 bases sitting between them. CDR3: CASSLDPGRSAAFF. CDR3 sequence (DNA): TGTGCCAGCAGTTTAGACCCCGGCAGGTCGGCAGCTTTCTTT.

This rearrangement joins TRBV27 to TRBJ2-1; tentative D call: TRBD2 (6 bases). CDR3 length equals 15 residues. V was cut by 4 bases and J by 8 bases, with 18 bases left in between. Germline V gives CDR1 MNHEY, CDR2 SMNVEV (reference sequence). In nucleotides, the CDR3 is TGTGCCAGCAGTTCCCTGGGAGGTGGAGAGGATGAGCAGTTCTTC. It yields the protein CASSSLGGGEDEQFF.

This chain uses TRBV5-4 with TRBJ2-1; D tentatively reads TRBD1 or TRBD2 (6 bases each). The CDR3 runs to 15 residues. Germline CDR1 and CDR2: SGHNT and YYREEE (reference sequence). The V end lost 1 base, the J end lost 5 bases, and 13 bases lay between the germline ends. The CDR3 sequence: CASSLSRGLNNEQFF. The CDR3, as DNA: TGTGCCAGCAGCTTGAGTCGGGGGCTTAACAATGAGCAGTTCTTC.

J is TRBJ2-1 and V is TRBV7-9; the match to TRBD2 covers 8 bases. Germline V gene data show CDR1 as SEHNR and CDR2 as FQNEAQ (reference sequence). The junction had 1 base not matched to a gene; V was cut back by 2 bases and J by 4 bases. The CDR3 is made up of 14 amino acids. The CDR3 region is CASSLPSGYNEQFF. As DNA, the CDR3 is TGTGCCAGCAGCTTACCTAGCGGGTACAATGAGCAGTTCTTC.

The V and J genes are TRBV9 and TRBJ2-6, with D unresolved. Trimming left V 2 bases short and J 0 bases short, with 3 bases between. Germline V gene data show CDR1 as SGDLS and CDR2 as YYNGEE. The CDR3 is made up of 14 amino acids. This CDR3 reads CASSVSSGANVLTF. The CDR3, as DNA: TGTGCCAGCAGCGTGTCCTCTGGGGCCAACGTCCTGACTTTC. The entire variable domain, with the rest obtained from reference TRBV9 and TRBJ2-6, is as follows: DSGVTQTPKHLITATGQRVTLRCSPRSGDLSVYWYQQSLDQGLQFLIQYYNGEERAKGNILERFSAQQFPDLHSELNLSSLELGDSALYFCASSVSSGANVLTFGAGSRLTVL.

The rearrangement uses TRBV14 and TRBJ2-2; 8 bases align to TRBD2. CDR1 is SGHDN, CDR2 FVKESK, per germline. This CDR3 spans 17 amino acids. V shed 7 bases and J 2 bases; nucleotides not matched to a gene: 12. This CDR3 reads CASMSQSSGFNTGELFF. CDR3 in DNA: TGTGCCAGCATGTCTCAGTCTAGCGGGTTCAACACCGGGGAGCTGTTTTTT.

The V and J genes are TRBV7-9 and TRBJ2-5; 12 bases match TRBD2. The germline V gene has CDR1 SEHNR and CDR2 FQNEAQ (reference sequence). The CDR3 is 16 amino acids. With 5 bases clipped from V and 5 bases from J, the junction kept 9 bases outside the gene matches. The CDR3, as DNA: TGTGCCAGCAGCACCGGACTAGCGGGGCTTGGTGAGACCCAGTACTTC. Its translation is CASSTGLAGLGETQYF.

This chain joins TRBV19 and TRBJ2-1, with D uncertain. With 5 bases removed from V and 0 bases from J, the gap between germline ends came to 11 bases. From germline, CDR1 is LNHDA and CDR2 SQIVND (reference sequence). The CDR3 spans 15 residues. The CDR3 DNA reads TGTGCCAGTAGTTTCTCCCTGAGCTCCTACAATGAGCAGTTCTTC. It encodes CASSFSLSSYNEQFF.

This chain joins TRBV10-3 and TRBJ2-1; 9 bases fit TRBD1. The trim removed 3 bases at V and 6 bases at J, leaving 6 bases unmatched. Germline values: CDR1 ENHRY, CDR2 SYGVKD. There are 15 residues in the CDR3. The CDR3 loop reads CAISDRDRVFNEQFF. CDR3 in DNA: TGTGCCATCAGTGACCGGGACAGGGTTTTCAATGAGCAGTTCTTC.

The rearrangement uses TRBV6-1 and TRBJ1-1, with D maybe TRBD1 (6 bases). Deletions cut 6 bases from V and 3 bases from J, with 17 bases between. Germline CDR1 reads MNHNS; CDR2 reads SASEGT. The CDR3 is 15 amino acids. DNA for the CDR3: TGTGCCAGCAGAAGAGTATCGGGGGGGCACACTGAAGCTTTCTTT. Protein product: CASRRVSGGHTEAFF.

The genes are TRBV29-1 and TRBJ2-5; 8 nucleotides match TRBD1. There are 14 residues in the CDR3. Trimming took 6 bases from V and 1 from J; bases not matched to a gene: 7. Germline CDR1 is SQVTM and CDR2 is ANQGSEA. CDR3 DNA sequence: TGCAGCGTAAGGACAGGGCCCATCCAAGAGACCCAGTACTTC. Its translation is CSVRTGPIQETQYF. Complete variable domain (other parts from reference TRBV29-1 and TRBJ2-5): SAVISQKPSRDICQRGTSLTIQCQVDSQVTMMFWYRQQPGQSLTLIATANQGSEATYESGFVIDKFPISRPNLTFSTLTVSNMSPEDSSIYLCSVRTGPIQETQYFGPGTRLLVL.

The chain uses TRBV5-5 and TRBJ2-3; 9 nucleotides agree with TRBD2. Germline V CDR1 and CDR2: SGHKS, YYEKEE (reference sequence). Trimming removed 6 bases from V and 0 bases from J; junction bases left unmatched: 14. This CDR3 region has 18 residues. The CDR3 nucleotides read TGTGCCAGCACTTCCTGGGCTAGCGGGATTATGAGCACAGATACGCAGTATTTT. It specifies CASTSWASGIMSTDTQYF.

Of note for this clone: A read error may produce the germline difference seen at one junction end. This chain joins TRBV7-7 and TRBJ2-5; 8 nucleotides match TRBD1. Germline lookup yields CDR1 SSHAT and CDR2 FNYEAQ (reference sequence). The CDR3 spans 15 residues. The CDR3: CASSLGGQGGETQYF. The CDR3 nucleotides read TGTGCTAGCAGCTTGGGAGGACAGGGCGGAGAGACCCAGTACTTC. The variable domain in full, completed from reference TRBV7-7 and TRBJ2-5, reads GAGVSQSPRYKVTKRGQDVTLRCDPISSHATLYWYQQALGQGPEFLTYFNYEAQPDKSGLPSDRFSAERPEGSISTLTIQRTEQRDSAMYRCASSLGGQGGETQYFGPGTRLLVL.

The gene calls are TRBV11-2 and TRBJ1-5; unclear D gene. V was pared by 0 bases and J by 0 bases, with 21 bases between. This CDR3 has 20 amino acids. CDR1 is SGHAT, CDR2 FQNNGV, per germline. The CDR3 DNA sequence: TGTGCCAGCAGCTTAGAATTCGGCAGGCGGGTGGAGTATAGCAATCAGCCCCAGCATTTT. It is translated as CASSLEFGRRVEYSNQPQHF.

This clone was found once. The chain is built from TRBV10-3 and TRBJ2-1; maybe TRBD2 (5 bases). Per germline, CDR1 ENHRY and CDR2 SYGVKD. CDR3 length: 13 amino acids. V was shortened by 6 bases and J by 6 bases, with 12 bases between the two germline ends. The CDR3 DNA reads TGTGCCATCAGGGACTCCTCTTCCAATGAGCAGTTCTTC. Translated: CAIRDSSSNEQFF.

This clone has a handful of counts. The CDR3 nucleotides read TGTGCCAGCAGCTTAGGGGACAGAGTGAACACTGAAGCTTTCTTT. Translation gives CASSLGDRVNTEAFF. The genes are TRBV7-9 and TRBJ1-1; 7 nucleotides agree with TRBD1. V trimming: 1 base; J trimming: 0 bases; junction bases outside the gene matches: 2. Germline CDR1 and CDR2: SEHNR and FQNEAQ (reference sequence). The CDR3 length is 15 residues.

This clone appeared a few times. The chain recombines TRBV4-2 with TRBJ2-7; TRBD2 might be the D (6 bases). Germline V gene lookup returns CDR1 LGHNA and CDR2 YNFKEQ. V was trimmed by 0 bases and J by 2 bases, leaving 8 bases between them. This CDR3 comprises 14 residues. Here the CDR3 reads CASSQERTTYEQYF. For the CDR3, the DNA is TGTGCCAGCAGCCAAGAAAGGACTACCTACGAGCAGTACTTC.

For this clone: Sequence at one end of the junction differs from germline and may be a read error. This chain connects TRBV5-1 to TRBJ2-1; no reliable D call. This CDR3 has 15 residues. The germline gives CDR1 SGHRS, CDR2 YFSETQ. The CDR3 is CASSLAPTLYNEQFF. CDR3 coding DNA: TGTGCCAGCAGCTTGGCCCCTACCTTATACAATGAGCAGTTCTTC.

The V call is TRBV30, the J call TRBJ2-7; D call uncertain. The CDR3 is 11 amino acids. Germline assignment: CDR1 GTSNPN and CDR2 SVGIG (reference sequence). Trimming removed 1 base from V and 5 bases from J, with 6 bases in between. CDR3 bases: TGTGCCTGGAGTGCTGGGAACGAGCAGTACTTC. Residues: CAWSAGNEQYF.